The 8 T cell receptor beta chains reported below all come from one sample, sequenced in a study of tumor-infiltrating lymphocytes in primary liver carcinoma (TCRdb year 2017). TCRdb lists the instrument as Illumina HiSeq 2500. TCRbeta-specific cDNA was reverse-transcribed from 500 to 550 ng total RNA using a constant-region primer and ProtoScript II reverse transcriptase. Three nested multiplex PCR rounds, following a slightly modified ARM-PCR procedure, were used to build the TCRbeta libraries. Each of the first two PCR rounds ran for approximately 10 cycles using multiplex TRBV1-TRBV30 forward primers together with a Cbeta reverse primer. The public sequencing data were trimmed at Q25 with fastp and processed into clonotypes with MiXCR by TCRdb, which kept only in-frame beta chains. Each CDR3 protein appears once, grouped with its most common genes and DNA. The sample table shows 150,000 to 200,000 distinct CDR3 sequences, and 60% are seen once. The ten largest account for around 68% of the sample.

TRIzol reagent was used to extract blood RNA from unsorted whole blood, while the DNeasy Blood & Tissue kit provided the germline DNA. The sequencing sample was made of peripheral blood. These receptors came from a man between 35 and 55 years old with primary liver carcinoma and hepatitis B virus infection.

Concerning this clonotype itself: A much bigger clone sits one base away, suggesting this may be a read error. CDR3 sequence reads: CVSSSPGREQYF. The CDR3, as DNA: TGTGTCAGCAGCTCACCAGGGCGCGAGCAGTACTTC. The chain carries TRBV11-2 and TRBJ2-7, with a tentative D call TRBD1 (5 bases). Germline lookup yields CDR1 SGHAT and CDR2 FQNNGV. The CDR3 covers 12 residues. The whole variable domain, filled in from reference TRBV11-2 and TRBJ2-7, reads EAGVAQSPRYKIIEKRQSVAFWCNPISGHATLYWYQQILGQGPKLLIQFQNNGVVDDSQLPKDRFSAERLKGVDSTLKIQPAKLEDSAVYLCVSSSPGREQYFGPGTRLTVT.

This sequence joins TRBV6-5 and TRBJ2-2; 12 bases map to TRBD1. CDR3 length: 18 amino acids. From germline, CDR1 is MNHEY and CDR2 SVGAGI. The trim removed 0 bases at V and 6 bases at J, leaving 8 bases unmatched. This chain's CDR3 is CASSYSYPGQGAAGELFF. The DNA of the CDR3 is TGTGCCAGCAGTTACTCCTACCCGGGACAGGGGGCGGCCGGGGAGCTGTTTTTT.

The rearrangement links TRBV19 to TRBJ2-3; 7 positions match TRBD2. Germline V CDR1 and CDR2: LNHDA, SQIVND (reference sequence). There are 15 residues in the CDR3. Trimming took 4 bases from V and 4 from J; bases not matched to a gene: 8. The CDR3 bases are TGTGCCAGTAGTACCCGGACTAGTCCTGCAGATACGCAGTATTTT. This translates into CASSTRTSPADTQYF.

V and J are TRBV6-5 and TRBJ2-1; a possible D gene is TRBD2 (6 bases). V lost 3 bases and J 5 bases, leaving 14 bases between the germline ends. There are 15 residues in the CDR3. Germline CDR1 MNHEY, CDR2 SVGAGI. The CDR3 spells CASSYGSGWDNEQFF. CDR3 bases: TGTGCCAGCAGTTATGGGAGCGGGTGGGACAATGAGCAGTTCTTC.

V usage is TRBV18 and J usage is TRBJ2-5; D remains unclear. Trimming removed 1 base at V and 4 bases at J, with 10 bases between. This CDR3 contains 14 residues. Germline lookup yields CDR1 KGHSH and CDR2 LQKENI. As DNA, the CDR3 is TGTGCCAGCTCACCACGCGTGGCCCCAGAGACCCAGTACTTC. Its protein is CASSPRVAPETQYF. Full variable domain (outside the CDR3, taken from reference TRBV18 and TRBJ2-5): NAGVMQNPRHLVRRRGQEARLRCSPMKGHSHVYWYRQLPEEGLKFMVYLQKENIIDESGMPKERFSAEFPKEGPSILRIQQVVRGDSAAYFCASSPRVAPETQYFGPGTRLLVL.

There are a few counts of this clonotype. The genes are TRBV6-5 and TRBJ2-7, with TRBD1 matching 7 bases. The CDR3 has 16 amino acids. The ends lost 4 bases at V and 1 base at J; junction bases unmatched: 10. Per the germline V gene, CDR1 is MNHEY and CDR2 is SVGAGI. Here the CDR3 reads CASSSDQGVSSYEQYF. CDR3 in DNA: TGTGCCAGCAGTTCGGACCAGGGGGTATCATCCTACGAGCAGTACTTC.

Concerning this clonotype: A much bigger clone sits one base away, suggesting this may be a read error. The chain joins TRBV11-2 to TRBJ2-1, with D unclear. V was cut by 11 bases and J by 7 bases, with 21 bases left in between. The CDR3 runs 14 residues. Germline lookup yields CDR1 SGHAT and CDR2 FQNNGV. As DNA, the CDR3 is TGTGCCGGCATCCTCCTTGGCCGAGGAAATGAGCAGTTCTTC. This gives the protein CAGILLGRGNEQFF.

Note on this clonotype: An end of the junction differs from the germline gene, which may be a read error. This rearrangement joins TRBV11-1 to TRBJ2-3; 14 bases align to TRBD2. The CDR3 runs to 17 residues. CDR1 SGHAT and CDR2 FQDESV come from the germline V gene (reference sequence). CDR3 in DNA: TGTGCCAGCAGCTTCCTCCCGACTAGCGGGGGGGCAGATACGCGGTATTTT. Translation gives CASSFLPTSGGADTRYF.